Listed below are T cell receptor beta chains from one sample, sequenced in a study of OX40 agonist ivuxolimab in advanced cancers. The protocol was immunoSEQ multiplex PCR, while the TCRdb copy is restricted to in-frame clones and leaves out a portion. The sample contains around 54,000 clones, approximately 89% of which appear only once. The material sequenced was CD4+ or CD8+ T cells sorted from blood, taken in a trial of the OX40 agonist ivuxolimab. The receptors shown here come from an adult with an advanced solid tumor such as melanoma, head and neck, liver or kidney cancer. The CDR3 runs from the conserved cysteine through the conserved F or W. The D gene is left open where the match is weak. The listing skips clone size in some rows; elsewhere it reads once, few, many or a size class.

V	D	J	size	DNA	CDR3
TRBV27	TRBD1	TRBJ1-5	-	TGTGCCAGCAGTTTAATTTACGGCGGACAGGGGTATCAGCCCCAGCATTTT	CASSLIYGGQGYQPQHF
TRBV27	-	TRBJ2-1	once	TGTGCCAGCAGTCATGGGCCCGACAATGAGCAGTTCTTC	CASSHGPDNEQFF
TRBV29-1	-	TRBJ1-2	-	TGCAGCGTTGGAGGGAATGCCCTTGGCTACACCTTC	CSVGGNALGYTF
TRBV27	-	TRBJ1-2	once	TGTGCCAGCAGTTTAAGGGTCGGCACAGTTGAGGGCTACACCTTC	CASSLRVGTVEGYTF
TRBV21-1	-	TRBJ1-2	-	TGTGCCAGCACCAAAAAGATGGATGGCTACACCTTC	CASTKKMDGYTF
TRBV4-3	TRBD1	TRBJ2-5	-	TGCGCCAGCAGCCAAACCGGGACAGGGTTGGAGACCCAGTACTTC	CASSQTGTGLETQYF
TRBV6-5	-	TRBJ1-1	-	TGTGCCAGCAGTTACTCCCAGTGGGGCACTGAAGCTTTCTTT	CASSYSQWGTEAFF
TRBV4-1	-	TRBJ1-1	-	TGCGCCAGCAGCCAAGAAGACTCGTACACTGAAGCTTTCTTT	CASSQEDSYTEAFF
TRBV27	-	TRBJ2-5	-	TGTGCCAGCAGTTTATACGGCGGGCGGGCTGGAGAGACCCAGTACTTC	CASSLYGGRAGETQYF
TRBV4-1	TRBD1	TRBJ2-5	-	TGCGCCAGCAGCCAGGTGGACAGGGGAGAAGAGACCCAGTACTTC	CASSQVDRGEETQYF
TRBV9	-	TRBJ2-7	-	TGTGCCAGCAGCGTCGGGCGGGGAAGCTCCTACGAGCAGTACTTC	CASSVGRGSSYEQYF
TRBV5-6	TRBD1	TRBJ2-2	-	TGTGCCAGCAGCTTGAAGGGGGCGACCGGGGAGCTGTTTTTT	CASSLKGATGELFF
TRBV4-3	-	TRBJ2-2	-	TGCGCCAGCAGCCAAGAACAGGGCAACACCGGGGAGCTGTTTTTT	CASSQEQGNTGELFF
TRBV2	-	TRBJ2-1	-	TGTGCCAGCTCCGGGACACCCTACAATGAGCAGTTCTTC	CASSGTPYNEQFF
TRBV5-1	TRBD1	TRBJ2-5	-	TGCGCCAGCAGCCTAGGGGACAGGGGATTTGGGGAGACCCAGTACTTC	CASSLGDRGFGETQYF
TRBV4-3	-	TRBJ2-7	once	TGCGCCAGCAGCCCAGCGTTATCCTACGAGCAGTACTTC	CASSPALSYEQYF
TRBV6-6	TRBD2	TRBJ2-5	few	TGTGCCAGCAGTTTGACTAGCGGTAACTATCAAGAGACCCAGTACTTC	CASSLTSGNYQETQYF
TRBV27	TRBD1	TRBJ2-7	once	TGTGCCAGCAGCCCCATAGGAGACAGGGCAACCTACGAGCAGTACTTC	CASSPIGDRATYEQYF
TRBV19	-	TRBJ2-7	-	TGTGCCAGTAGTATAGGACTGCTCTCCTACGAGCAGTACTTC	CASSIGLLSYEQYF
TRBV19	-	TRBJ1-5	few	TGTGCCAGTAGTCCAGGTATGAGTCAGCCCCAGCATTTT	CASSPGMSQPQHF
TRBV27	TRBD1	TRBJ2-7	-	TGTGCCAGCAGTTTATTAGGGACAGGGGCCTACGAGCAGTACTTC	CASSLLGTGAYEQYF
TRBV9	TRBD2	TRBJ2-1	-	TGTGCCAGCAGCGCCGAGGGGACTAGCGCCTACAATGAGCAGTTCTTC	CASSAEGTSAYNEQFF
TRBV6-6	TRBD2	TRBJ2-7	-	TGTGCCAGCAGTTATCCTAGCGGGAGCTTTTACGAGCAGTACTTC	CASSYPSGSFYEQYF
TRBV2	-	TRBJ2-7	-	TGTGCCAGCAGTGGTCTCCAAGGGATAGGCTACGAGCAGTACTTC	CASSGLQGIGYEQYF
TRBV30	TRBD2	TRBJ2-1	-	TGTGCCTGGAGTTTGACTAGCAGGGATAATGAGCAGTTCTTC	CAWSLTSRDNEQFF
TRBV6-5	-	TRBJ1-1	-	TGTGCCAGCAGTTACCTTGGGAACACTGAAGCTTTCTTT	CASSYLGNTEAFF
TRBV27	-	TRBJ1-1	-	TGTGCCAGCAGTAACGGCCGGTCGGTCCTGACTGAAGCTTTCTTT	CASSNGRSVLTEAFF
TRBV9	TRBD1	TRBJ2-1	-	TGTGCCAGCAGCGCTAGAGCTGACAGGGCTTCCTACAATGAGCAGTTCTTC	CASSARADRASYNEQFF
TRBV7-2	-	TRBJ1-1	-	TGTGCCAGCAGCTTAGATGGGGGAGAAGCTTTCTTT	CASSLDGGEAFF
TRBV27	-	TRBJ2-1	-	TGTGCCAGCAGTTCAGCGTCACCCTACAATGAGCAGTTCTTC	CASSSASPYNEQFF
TRBV13	-	TRBJ2-3	-	TGTGCCAGCAGCTCACGCACCCCGACAGACCTAACACCAGATACGCAGTATTTT	CASSSRTPTDLTPDTQYF
TRBV4-3	TRBD2	TRBJ2-3	-	TGCGCCAGCAGCCAAGAGACAGCGGGGGGTCTGTCAGATACGCAGTATTTT	CASSQETAGGLSDTQYF
TRBV6-6	-	TRBJ1-5	-	TGTGCCAGCAGTTACGGGCCCAATCAGCCCCAGCATTTT	CASSYGPNQPQHF
TRBV19	TRBD1	TRBJ2-7	-	TGTGCCAGTAGGGACAGGGGAAAGGACGAGCAGTACTTC	CASRDRGKDEQYF
TRBV7-2	TRBD2	TRBJ2-6	-	TGTGCCAGCAGCCGCCGTATAGCGGGGGAATCTGGGGCCAACGTCCTGACTTTC	CASSRRIAGESGANVLTF
TRBV4-1	-	TRBJ2-2	-	TGCGCCAGCAGCCACCCTATGAACACCGGGGAGCTGTTTTTT	CASSHPMNTGELFF
TRBV9	-	TRBJ1-5	-	TGTGCCAGCAGCCAGGACGGTGATAGCAATCAGCCCCAGCATTTT	CASSQDGDSNQPQHF
TRBV27	-	TRBJ2-7	-	TGTGCCAGCAGTGGGGCTCGGGGGGCCGACGAGCAGTACTTC	CASSGARGADEQYF
TRBV11-2	TRBD2	TRBJ2-1	-	TGTGCCAGCAGCCGGAGCGGGGGGGCCTATGAGCAGTTCTTC	CASSRSGGAYEQFF
TRBV15	-	TRBJ1-2	-	TGTGCCACCAGCAGAGTAGGAGGGATTTTTGGCTACACCTTC	CATSRVGGIFGYTF
TRBV5-1	TRBD1	TRBJ1-5	-	TGCGCCAGCAGTTTGACAGGGGGCTTTCAGCCCCAGCATTTT	CASSLTGGFQPQHF
TRBV19	-	TRBJ1-3	-	TGTGCCAGTAGTCTACAGACGGGAGCTGGAAACACCATATATTTT	CASSLQTGAGNTIYF